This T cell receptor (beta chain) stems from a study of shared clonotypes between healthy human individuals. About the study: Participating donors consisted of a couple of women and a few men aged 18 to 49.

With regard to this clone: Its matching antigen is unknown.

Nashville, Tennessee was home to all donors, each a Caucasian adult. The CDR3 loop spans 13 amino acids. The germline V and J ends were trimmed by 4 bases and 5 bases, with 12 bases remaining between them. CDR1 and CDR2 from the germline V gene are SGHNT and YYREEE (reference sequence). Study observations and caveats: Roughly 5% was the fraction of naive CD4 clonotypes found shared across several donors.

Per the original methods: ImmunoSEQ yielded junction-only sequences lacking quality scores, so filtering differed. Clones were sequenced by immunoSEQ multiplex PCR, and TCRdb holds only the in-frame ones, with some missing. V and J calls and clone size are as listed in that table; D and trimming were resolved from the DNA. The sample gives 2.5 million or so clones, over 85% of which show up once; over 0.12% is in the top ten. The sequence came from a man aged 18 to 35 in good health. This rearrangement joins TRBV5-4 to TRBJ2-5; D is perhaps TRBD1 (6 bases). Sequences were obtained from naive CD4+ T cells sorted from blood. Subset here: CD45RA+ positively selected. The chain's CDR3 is CASSPGTSETQYF. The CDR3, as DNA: TGTGCCAGCAGCCCCGGGACATCGGAGACCCAGTACTTC.